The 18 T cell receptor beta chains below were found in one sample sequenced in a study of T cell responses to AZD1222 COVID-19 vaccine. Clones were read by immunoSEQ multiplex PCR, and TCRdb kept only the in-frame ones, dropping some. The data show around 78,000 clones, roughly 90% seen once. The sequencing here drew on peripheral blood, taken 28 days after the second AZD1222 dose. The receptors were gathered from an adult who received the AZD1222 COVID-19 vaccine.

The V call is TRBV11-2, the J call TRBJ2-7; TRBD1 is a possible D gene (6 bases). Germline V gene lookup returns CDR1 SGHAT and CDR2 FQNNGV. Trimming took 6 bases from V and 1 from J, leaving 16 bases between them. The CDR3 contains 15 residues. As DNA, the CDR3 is TGTGCCAGCAGACAACCCGGACAGACTTCCTACGAGCAGTACTTC. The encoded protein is CASRQPGQTSYEQYF.

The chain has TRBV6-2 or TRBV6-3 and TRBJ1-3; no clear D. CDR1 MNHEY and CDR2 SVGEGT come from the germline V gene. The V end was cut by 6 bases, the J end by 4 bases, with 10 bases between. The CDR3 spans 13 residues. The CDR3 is CASSPTSGNTIYF. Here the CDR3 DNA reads TGTGCCAGCAGCCCGACGTCAGGAAACACCATATATTTT.

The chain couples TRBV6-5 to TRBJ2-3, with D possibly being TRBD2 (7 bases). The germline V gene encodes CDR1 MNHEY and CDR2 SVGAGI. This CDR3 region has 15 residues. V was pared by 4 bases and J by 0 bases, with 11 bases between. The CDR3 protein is CASSSRGASTDTQYF. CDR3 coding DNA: TGTGCCAGCAGTTCACGGGGGGCTAGCACAGATACGCAGTATTTT.

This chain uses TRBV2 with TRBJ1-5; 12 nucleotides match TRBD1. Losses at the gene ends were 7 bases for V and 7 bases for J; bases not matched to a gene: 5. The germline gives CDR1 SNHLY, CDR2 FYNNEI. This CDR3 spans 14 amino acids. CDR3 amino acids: CASTGTGGWQPQHF. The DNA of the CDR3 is TGTGCCAGCACCGGGACAGGGGGCTGGCAGCCCCAGCATTTT.

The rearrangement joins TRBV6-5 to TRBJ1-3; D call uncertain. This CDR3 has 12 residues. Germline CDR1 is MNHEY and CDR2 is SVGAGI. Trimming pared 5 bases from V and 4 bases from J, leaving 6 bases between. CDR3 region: CASSPYGNTIYF. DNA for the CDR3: TGTGCCAGCAGTCCGTACGGAAACACCATATATTTT.

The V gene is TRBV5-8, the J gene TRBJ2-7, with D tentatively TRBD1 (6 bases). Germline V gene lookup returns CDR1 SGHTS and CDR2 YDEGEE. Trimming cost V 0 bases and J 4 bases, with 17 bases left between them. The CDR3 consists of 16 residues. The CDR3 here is CASSLEGTRRTYEQYF. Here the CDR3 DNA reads TGTGCCAGCAGCTTGGAGGGGACAAGGAGGACGTACGAGCAGTACTTC. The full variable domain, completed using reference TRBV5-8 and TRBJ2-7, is EAGVTQSPTHLIKTRGQQATLRCSPISGHTSVYWYQQALGLGLQFLLWYDEGEERNRGNFPPRFSGRQFPNYSSELNVNALELEDSALYLCASSLEGTRRTYEQYFGPGTRLTVT.

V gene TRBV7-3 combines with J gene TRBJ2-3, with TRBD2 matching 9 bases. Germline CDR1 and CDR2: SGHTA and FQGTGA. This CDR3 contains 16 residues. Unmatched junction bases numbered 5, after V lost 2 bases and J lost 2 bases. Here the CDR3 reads CASSLRLAETTDTQYF. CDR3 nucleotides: TGTGCCAGCAGCTTACGACTAGCGGAGACCACAGATACGCAGTATTTT.

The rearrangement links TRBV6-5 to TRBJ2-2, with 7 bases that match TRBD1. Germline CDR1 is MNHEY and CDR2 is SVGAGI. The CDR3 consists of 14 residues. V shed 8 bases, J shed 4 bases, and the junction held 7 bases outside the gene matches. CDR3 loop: CASGGQKITGELFF. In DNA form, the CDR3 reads TGTGCCAGCGGGGGACAGAAAATCACCGGGGAGCTGTTTTTT.

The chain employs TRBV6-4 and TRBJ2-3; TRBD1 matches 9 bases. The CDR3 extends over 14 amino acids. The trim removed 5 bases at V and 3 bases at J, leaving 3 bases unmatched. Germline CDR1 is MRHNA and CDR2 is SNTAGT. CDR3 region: CASSLGQGTDTQYF. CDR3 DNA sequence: TGTGCCAGCAGTCTCGGACAGGGGACAGATACGCAGTATTTT.

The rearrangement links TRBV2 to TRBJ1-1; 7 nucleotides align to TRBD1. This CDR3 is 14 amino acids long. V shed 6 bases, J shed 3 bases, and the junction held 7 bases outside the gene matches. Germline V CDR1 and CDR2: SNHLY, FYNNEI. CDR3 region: CASRTGIRDTEAFF. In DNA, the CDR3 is TGTGCCAGCAGGACAGGGATCAGGGACACTGAAGCTTTCTTT.

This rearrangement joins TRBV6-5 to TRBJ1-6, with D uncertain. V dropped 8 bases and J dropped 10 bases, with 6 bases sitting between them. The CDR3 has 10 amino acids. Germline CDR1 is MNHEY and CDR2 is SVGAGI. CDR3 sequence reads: CASGESPLHF. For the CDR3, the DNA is TGTGCCAGCGGAGAATCACCCCTCCACTTT.

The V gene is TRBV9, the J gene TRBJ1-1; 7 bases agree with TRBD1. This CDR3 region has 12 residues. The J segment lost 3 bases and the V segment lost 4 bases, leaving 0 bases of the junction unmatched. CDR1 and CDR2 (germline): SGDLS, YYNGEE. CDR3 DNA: TGTGCCAGCAGCACAGGGGACACTGAAGCTTTCTTT. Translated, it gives CASSTGDTEAFF.

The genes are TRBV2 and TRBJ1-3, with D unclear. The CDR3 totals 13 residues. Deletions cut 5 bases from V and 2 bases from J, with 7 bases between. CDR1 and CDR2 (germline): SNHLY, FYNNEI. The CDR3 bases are TGTGCCAGCAGTCCTAGGACTGGAAACACCATATATTTT. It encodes CASSPRTGNTIYF. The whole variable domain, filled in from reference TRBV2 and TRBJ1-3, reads EPEVTQTPSHQVTQMGQEVILRCVPISNHLYFYWYRQILGQKVEFLVSFYNNEISEKSEIFDDQFSVERPDGSNFTLKIRSTKLEDSAMYFCASSPRTGNTIYFGEGSWLTVV.

In DNA, the CDR3 is TGCGCCAGCAGCCACCTTAGTGGGGGCACGGGGGAGCAGTACTTC. Translation gives CASSHLSGGTGEQYF. V usage is TRBV4-1 and J usage is TRBJ2-7, with D perhaps TRBD1 (6 bases). The CDR3 length is 15 residues. Trimming removed 3 bases from V and 7 bases from J, with 19 bases in between. CDR1 is MGHRA, CDR2 YSYEKL, per germline.

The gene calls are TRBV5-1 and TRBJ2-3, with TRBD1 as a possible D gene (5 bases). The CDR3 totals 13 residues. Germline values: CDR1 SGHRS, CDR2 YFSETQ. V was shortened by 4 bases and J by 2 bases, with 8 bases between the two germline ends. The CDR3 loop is CASSPDNTDTQYF. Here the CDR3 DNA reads TGCGCCAGCAGCCCGGACAACACAGATACGCAGTATTTT.

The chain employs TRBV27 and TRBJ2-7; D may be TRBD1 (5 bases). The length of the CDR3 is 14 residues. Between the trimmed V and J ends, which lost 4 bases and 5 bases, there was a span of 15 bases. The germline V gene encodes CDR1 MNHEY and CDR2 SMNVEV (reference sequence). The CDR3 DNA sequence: TGTGCCAGCAGTTCCGCGGCGACAGCCCACGAGCAGTACTTC. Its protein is CASSSAATAHEQYF.

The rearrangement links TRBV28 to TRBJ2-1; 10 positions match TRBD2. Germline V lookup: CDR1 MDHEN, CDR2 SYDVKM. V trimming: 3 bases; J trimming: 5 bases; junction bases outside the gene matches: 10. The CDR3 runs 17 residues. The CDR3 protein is CASSFGLAGGPHNEQFF. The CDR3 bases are TGTGCCAGCAGTTTTGGGTTAGCGGGGGGCCCACACAATGAGCAGTTCTTC.

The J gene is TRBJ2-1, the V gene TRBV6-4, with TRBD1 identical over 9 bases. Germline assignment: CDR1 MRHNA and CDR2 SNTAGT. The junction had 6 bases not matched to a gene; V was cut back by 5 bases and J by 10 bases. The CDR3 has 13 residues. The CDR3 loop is CASSQQGAREQFF. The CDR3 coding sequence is TGTGCCAGCAGTCAACAGGGGGCCAGGGAGCAGTTCTTC.